This T cell receptor (beta chain) was found in a study of T cell responses to AZD1222 COVID-19 vaccine. Losses at the gene ends were 3 bases for V and 5 bases for J; bases not matched to a gene: 4. Germline CDR1 reads SGHRS; CDR2 reads YFSETQ. CDR3 length equals 13 residues. The repertoire was sequenced with immunoSEQ multiplex PCR; TCRdb's copy has only in-frame clones and lacks some. Seen here are 110,000 to 150,000 clones, under 95% observed once, and the top ten hold 1.9%. This clone was seen only once. Its antigen is not known. The study, taken as a whole, reports: As reported, nearly half of all spike-specific TCRs target variant regions that are unmutated.

Sequenced here: peripheral blood, sampled 28 days after the second AZD1222 dose. The TCR sequence derives from an adult who received the AZD1222 COVID-19 vaccine. The chain employs TRBV5-1 and TRBJ1-1, with 7 nucleotides matching TRBD1. The CDR3 DNA reads TGCGCCAGCAGCTACAGGGGTGGGACTGAAGCTTTCTTT. Its translation: CASSYRGGTEAFF.